The next 8 T cell receptor beta chains were all read from a single sample in a study of T-cell reconstitution after alpha-beta-depleted transplantation in children. It was with unique molecular identifiers that the TCRbeta library was prepared. Via MiXCR, TCRdb re-called the PCR reads, giving one row per CDR3 protein. Of 300,000 to 400,000 distinct CDR3 sequences listed, 23% were seen once; the top ten hold 10% to 11%. Sequences were derived from PBMCs, mostly from graft donor cells, sampled 180 days after TCRalphabeta/CD19-depleted stem cell transplant. These receptors all stem from a male patient aged 10-17 years who had a stem cell transplant for acute lymphoblastic leukemia, so the T cells may come from the graft donor.

This clonotype was detected only a few times. V gene TRBV9 combines with J gene TRBJ1-5; D unresolved. The germline V gene encodes CDR1 SGDLS and CDR2 YYNGEE. This CDR3 region has 12 residues. V lost 0 bases to trimming and J lost 9 bases, with 7 bases between them. For the CDR3, the DNA is TGTGCCAGCAGCGTAGTTGGAGGGCCCCAGCATTTT. It encodes CASSVVGGPQHF.

This clonotype was picked up many times. V is TRBV12-3 or TRBV12-4 and J is TRBJ2-3, with 9 bases identical to TRBD2. The CDR3 covers 20 residues. V shed 4 bases and J 2 bases; nucleotides not matched to a gene: 19. CDR3 loop: CASSSYIDPGLALPTDTQYF. CDR3 DNA: TGTGCCAGCAGTTCCTATATAGACCCGGGACTAGCTCTACCCACAGATACGCAGTATTTT.

This chain joins TRBV7-9 and TRBJ2-7, with 7 bases lining up with TRBD2. This CDR3 has 13 residues. Germline CDR1 is SEHNR and CDR2 is FQNEAQ (reference sequence). The V gene end was trimmed by 4 bases and the J gene end by 3 bases; junction bases not matched to a gene: 3. CDR3: CASSSTSVYEQYF. In nucleotides, the CDR3 is TGTGCCAGCAGCTCAACTAGCGTCTACGAGCAGTACTTC.

This clonotype appeared a few times. The chain links TRBV24-1 to TRBJ2-1; maybe TRBD2 (5 bases). This CDR3 has 14 amino acids. The germline V gene has CDR1 KGHDR and CDR2 SFDVKD. Trimming cost V 9 bases and J 0 bases, with 11 bases left between them. Here the CDR3 DNA reads TGTGCCACCGGAGACTACAGCTCCTACAATGAGCAGTTCTTC. It codes for CATGDYSSYNEQFF.

The sample holds a few counts of this clonotype. V gene TRBV27 combines with J gene TRBJ1-2; tentatively, D is TRBD1 (5 bases). Deletions cut 11 bases from V and 5 bases from J, with 21 bases between. The CDR3 is made up of 14 amino acids. Per germline, CDR1 MNHEY and CDR2 SMNVEV (reference sequence). The chain's CDR3 is CAAGWGPGGYGYTF. The CDR3 DNA follows: TGTGCCGCCGGGTGGGGACCTGGAGGGTATGGCTACACCTTC.

This clonotype has a handful of counts. V gene TRBV5-1 combines with J gene TRBJ2-7, with TRBD1 matching over 8 bases. This CDR3 region has 16 residues. V gave up 4 bases and J gave up 3 bases; unmatched junction bases: 12. Germline V gives CDR1 SGHRS, CDR2 YFSETQ. For the CDR3, the DNA is TGCGCCAGCAGCCAGGGGGCCGGGGACAGCAACTACGAGCAGTACTTC. Encoded protein: CASSQGAGDSNYEQYF.

This clonotype was seen a few times. V usage is TRBV5-5 and J usage is TRBJ2-1, with 12 bases lining up with TRBD2. The germline V gene has CDR1 SGHKS and CDR2 YYEKEE (reference sequence). This CDR3 has 17 residues. With 3 bases clipped from V and 6 bases from J, the junction kept 10 bases outside the gene matches. The CDR3 loop reads CASSSLPLAGGFNEQFF. Written as DNA, the CDR3 is TGTGCCAGCAGCTCGCTACCACTAGCGGGAGGTTTCAATGAGCAGTTCTTC.

The chain joins TRBV20-1 to TRBJ2-6; 9 bases line up with TRBD1. The CDR3 runs 18 residues. From germline, CDR1 is DFQATT and CDR2 SNEGSKA (reference sequence). After removal of 0 bases from V and 3 bases from J, the junction contained 9 bases not matched to a gene. The CDR3 sequence is CSARDRTGVVYGANVLTF. The CDR3 DNA is TGCAGTGCTAGAGATCGGACAGGGGTAGTCTATGGGGCCAACGTCCTGACTTTC.